The source of this TCR beta chain is a study of blood T cell repertoires in COVID-19. Study information: T cells, B-cell-depleted T cells, or PBMCs supplied cDNA or gDNA.

This clone was counted at least ten times. Per the germline V gene, CDR1 is MNHEY and CDR2 is SVGAGI. After removal of 6 bases from V and 4 bases from J, the junction contained 1 base not matched to a gene. The CDR3 contains 15 residues. Assay: immunoSEQ multiplex PCR; the TCRdb copy retains only in-frame clones and omits some. The table has approximately 350,000 clones, more than 75% seen once. Sequenced sample: peripheral blood. This TCR derives from a woman aged 18-29 years who had recovered from COVID-19. The V gene is TRBV6-5, the J gene TRBJ2-3, with 16 bases fitting TRBD2. CDR3 region: CASRGLAGGPDTQYF. The CDR3 DNA follows: TGTGCCAGCAGGGGACTAGCGGGAGGGCCAGATACGCAGTATTTT.